These 8 T cell receptor beta chains originate from one sample sequenced in a study of Graves' ophthalmopathy and Graves' hyperthyroidism. Beta-chain TCR CDR3 regions were amplified from RNA transcripts. First-round RT-PCR with HTBI primers preceded a second-round multiplex PCR. TCRdb ran MiXCR on the multiplex PCR reads and lists one entry per CDR3 protein. The table has hundreds of thousands of distinct CDR3 sequences, over 20% seen once. Sequencing was carried out using peripheral blood. The receptors shown here come from a woman younger than 35 with stable Graves' hyperthyroidism.

This clonotype showed up just once. Lacking the conserved final phenylalanine or tryptophan, this CDR3 likely reflects a read error. It is unclear where the CDR3 begins or ends on the DNA, so no DNA is shown, and the CDR3 is as TCRdb lists it. V is TRBV30 and J is TRBJ1-1; TRBD1 reflects the table's D call only, with no check against the DNA. The germline gives CDR1 GTSNPN, CDR2 SVGIG (reference sequence). Inclusive of both ends, the CDR3 amounts to 13 amino acids. The CDR3: CAWGPGADTEACL.

The chain is built from TRBV11-2 and TRBJ2-7, with TRBD2 matching over 10 bases. V lost 5 bases, J lost 4 bases, and 8 bases stayed unmatched. Germline CDR1 is SGHAT and CDR2 is FQNNGV. This CDR3 has 15 amino acids. CDR3 protein: CASSRPGTSVYEQYF. For the CDR3, the DNA is TGTGCCAGCAGCCGACCCGGGACTAGCGTATACGAGCAGTACTTC.

A note on this clonotype: The junction differs from germline at one of its ends, possibly a read error. This chain connects TRBV28 to TRBJ2-4; D unresolved. Germline CDR1 is MDHEN and CDR2 is SYDVKM. This CDR3 is built from 14 residues. CDR3 residues: CASSFGPAKNIKYF. CDR3 DNA sequence: TGTGCCAGCAGTTTCGGCCCGGCCAAAAACATTAAGTACTTC.

In its sample, this clonotype was seen a few times. The chain links TRBV20-1 to TRBJ2-5; D call uncertain. The germline CDR1 and CDR2 sequences are DFQATT and SNEGSKA (reference sequence). Trimming removed 3 bases from V and 6 bases from J, with 5 bases in between. The CDR3 contains 10 residues. CDR3 coding DNA: TGCAGTGCTAGCGTGCAGACCCAGTACTTC. Amino acids: CSASVQTQYF.

In its sample, this clonotype was seen many times. The chain recombines TRBV29-1 with TRBJ2-5; TRBD1 might be the D (7 bases). Deletions cut 3 bases from V and 0 bases from J, with 14 bases between. The germline CDR1 and CDR2 sequences are SQVTM and ANQGSEA. The CDR3 sequence is 15 residues long. The CDR3 sequence: CSVEGTRGDQETQYF. The CDR3 coding sequence is TGCAGCGTTGAGGGTACCAGGGGGGACCAAGAGACCCAGTACTTC.

This clonotype was found many times. This sequence joins TRBV7-9 and TRBJ2-7; D is uncertain. Between the trimmed V and J ends, which lost 2 bases and 0 bases, there was a span of 8 bases. CDR1 is SEHNR and CDR2 is FQNEAQ in the germline V gene (reference sequence). The CDR3 runs to 14 residues. Here the CDR3 DNA reads TGTGCCAGCAGCTTAACAACAGTCTCCTACGAGCAGTACTTC. Its protein is CASSLTTVSYEQYF.

This clonotype was picked up many times. The chain couples TRBV4-1 to TRBJ1-1; D remains unclear. V was pared by 9 bases and J by 6 bases, with 11 bases between. The CDR3 sequence is 11 residues long. Germline V CDR1 and CDR2: MGHRA, YSYEKL. For the CDR3, the DNA is TGCGCCAGGATACCCTTCCCTGAAGCTTTCTTT. Its protein product is CARIPFPEAFF.

This clonotype was seen a few times. The chain combines TRBV19 with TRBJ1-1, with D tentatively TRBD1 (5 bases). Germline assignment: CDR1 LNHDA and CDR2 SQIVND (reference sequence). The ends were cut back, 2 bases at V and 4 bases at J, with 8 bases in the middle. This CDR3 is 13 amino acids long. The CDR3 nucleotides are TGTGCCAGTAGTATAACGGGGCGCACTGAAGCTTTCTTT. It codes for CASSITGRTEAFF.